This note documents a single T cell receptor (beta chain) sequence. The sample belongs to a study of blood T cell repertoires in COVID-19. Across the study: COVID-19 samples collected from the United States, Italy and Spain covered acute and convalescent phases.

This CDR3 region has 11 residues. V gave up 2 bases and J gave up 11 bases, with 12 bases separating them. Germline V CDR1 and CDR2: GTSNPN, SVGIG (reference sequence). Original analysis: By means of reference gene primer amplification, nucleated cell counts were estimated. TCRdb's table, derived via immunoSEQ multiplex PCR, lists solely in-frame clones and lacks some. That table is the source of V, J and clone size, and D and trimming were worked out from the DNA. The data contain about 310,000 clones, about 89% of them singletons. Which cohort a participant joined came from the clinical history participants gave.

The source of this sequence is a middle-aged woman who had recovered from COVID-19. Sample: PBMCs or T cells enriched from blood (not recorded which). The chain uses TRBV30 and TRBJ1-1; a possible D gene is TRBD1 (5 bases). The CDR3 coding sequence is TGTGCCTGGAGTAACCAGGGTCTTGCTTTCTTT. It is translated as CAWSNQGLAFF.